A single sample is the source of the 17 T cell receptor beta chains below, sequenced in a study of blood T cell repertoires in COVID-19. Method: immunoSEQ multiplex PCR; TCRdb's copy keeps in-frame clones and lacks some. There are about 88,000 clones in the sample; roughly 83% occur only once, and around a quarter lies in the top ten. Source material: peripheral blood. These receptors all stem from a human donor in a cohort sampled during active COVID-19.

The CDR3 region is CAWSVGQTYEQYF. CDR3 DNA: TGTGCCTGGAGTGTGGGACAAACCTACGAGCAGTACTTC. The chain joins TRBV30 to TRBJ2-7; D perhaps matches TRBD1 (6 bases). The germline CDR1 and CDR2 sequences are GTSNPN and SVGIG (reference sequence). V lost 0 bases and J 2 bases, leaving 8 bases between the germline ends. The CDR3 has 13 residues. Full variable domain (outside the CDR3, taken from reference TRBV30 and TRBJ2-7): SQTIHQWPATLVQPVGSPLSLECTVEGTSNPNLYWYRQAAGRGLQLLFYSVGIGQISSEVPQNLSASRPQDRQFILSSKKLLLSDSGFYLCAWSVGQTYEQYFGPGTRLTVT.

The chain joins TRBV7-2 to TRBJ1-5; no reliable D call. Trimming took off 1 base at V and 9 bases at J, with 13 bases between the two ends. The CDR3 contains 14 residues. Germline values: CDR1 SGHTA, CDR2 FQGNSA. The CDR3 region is CASSLVQIKGPQHF. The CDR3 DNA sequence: TGTGCCAGCAGCTTAGTACAGATTAAAGGGCCCCAGCATTTT.

CDR3 nucleotides: TGTGCCATCAGTGAGGAAGGAGGGGTTGGCACTGAAGCTTTCTTT. Translated: CAISEEGGVGTEAFF. The rearrangement joins TRBV10-3 to TRBJ1-1, with D possibly matching TRBD1 (5 bases). V lost 2 bases and J 4 bases, leaving 14 bases between the germline ends. CDR1 and CDR2 (germline): ENHRY, SYGVKD. The CDR3 extends over 15 amino acids.

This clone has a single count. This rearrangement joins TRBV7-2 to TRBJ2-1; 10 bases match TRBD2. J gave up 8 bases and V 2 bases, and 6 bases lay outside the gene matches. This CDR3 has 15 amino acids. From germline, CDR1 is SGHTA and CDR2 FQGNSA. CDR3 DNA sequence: TGTGCCAGCAGCTTAAGATACCTAGCGGGGGATGAGCAGTTCTTC. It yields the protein CASSLRYLAGDEQFF. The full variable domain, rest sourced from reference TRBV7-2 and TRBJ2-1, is GAGVSQSPSNKVTEKGKDVELRCDPISGHTALYWYRQSLGQGLEFLIYFQGNSAPDKSGLPSDRFSAERTGGSVSTLTIQRTQQEDSAVYLCASSLRYLAGDEQFFGPGTRLTVL.

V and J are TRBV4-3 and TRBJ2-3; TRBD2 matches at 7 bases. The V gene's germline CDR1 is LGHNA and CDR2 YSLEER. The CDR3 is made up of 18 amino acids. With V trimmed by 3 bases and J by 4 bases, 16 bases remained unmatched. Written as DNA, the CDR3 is TGCGCCAGCAGCCATTCGAAGTGGTCGCGGGAGTCACCAGATACGCAGTATTTT. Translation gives CASSHSKWSRESPDTQYF.

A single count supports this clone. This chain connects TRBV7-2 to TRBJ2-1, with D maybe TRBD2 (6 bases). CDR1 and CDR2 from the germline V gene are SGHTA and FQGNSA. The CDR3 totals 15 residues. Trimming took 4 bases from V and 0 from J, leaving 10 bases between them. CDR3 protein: CASSWGDRSYNEQFF. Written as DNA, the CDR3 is TGTGCCAGCAGCTGGGGGGACCGCTCCTACAATGAGCAGTTCTTC. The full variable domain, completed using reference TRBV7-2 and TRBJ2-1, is GAGVSQSPSNKVTEKGKDVELRCDPISGHTALYWYRQSLGQGLEFLIYFQGNSAPDKSGLPSDRFSAERTGGSVSTLTIQRTQQEDSAVYLCASSWGDRSYNEQFFGPGTRLTVL.

The CDR3 sequence is CASSMGLAGVVVENIQYF. The CDR3 nucleotides read TGTGCCAGTAGTATGGGACTAGCGGGCGTGGTGGTAGAAAACATTCAGTACTTC. The chain uses TRBV19 and TRBJ2-4; 12 bases fit TRBD2. The J segment lost 5 bases and the V segment lost 3 bases, leaving 11 bases of the junction unmatched. This CDR3 spans 18 amino acids. Germline-derived CDR1 and CDR2 are LNHDA and SQIVND (reference sequence).

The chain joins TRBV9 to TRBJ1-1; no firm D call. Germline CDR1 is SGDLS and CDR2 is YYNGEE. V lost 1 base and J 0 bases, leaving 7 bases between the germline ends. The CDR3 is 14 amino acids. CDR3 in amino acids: CASSVTDMNTEAFF. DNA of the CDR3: TGTGCCAGCAGCGTAACAGACATGAACACTGAAGCTTTCTTT.

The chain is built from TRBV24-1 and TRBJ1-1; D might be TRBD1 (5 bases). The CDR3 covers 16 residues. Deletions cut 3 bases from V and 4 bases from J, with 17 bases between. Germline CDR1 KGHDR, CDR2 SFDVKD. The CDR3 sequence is CATSDATLGGGTEAFF. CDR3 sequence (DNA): TGTGCCACCAGTGATGCAACCCTCGGGGGTGGCACTGAAGCTTTCTTT.

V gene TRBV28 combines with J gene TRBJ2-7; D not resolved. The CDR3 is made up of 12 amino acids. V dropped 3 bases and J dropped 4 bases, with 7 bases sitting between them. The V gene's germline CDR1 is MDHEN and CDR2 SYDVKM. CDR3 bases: TGTGCCAGCAGTTTTAACAGTTACGAGCAGTACTTC. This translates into CASSFNSYEQYF.

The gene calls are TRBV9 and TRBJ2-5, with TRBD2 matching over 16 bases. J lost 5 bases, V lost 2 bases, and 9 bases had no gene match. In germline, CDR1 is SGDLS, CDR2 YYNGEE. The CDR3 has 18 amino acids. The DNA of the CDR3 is TGTGCCAGCAGCGTCACCGGGACTAGCGGGAGGGCTGGGGAGACCCAGTACTTC. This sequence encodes CASSVTGTSGRAGETQYF.

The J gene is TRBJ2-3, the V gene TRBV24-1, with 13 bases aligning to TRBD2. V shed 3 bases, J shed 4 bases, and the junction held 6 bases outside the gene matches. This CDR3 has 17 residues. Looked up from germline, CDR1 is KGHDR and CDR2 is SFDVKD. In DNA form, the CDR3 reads TGTGCCACCAGTGATCTCGGACTAGCGGGAGTGGCAGATACGCAGTATTTT. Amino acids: CATSDLGLAGVADTQYF.

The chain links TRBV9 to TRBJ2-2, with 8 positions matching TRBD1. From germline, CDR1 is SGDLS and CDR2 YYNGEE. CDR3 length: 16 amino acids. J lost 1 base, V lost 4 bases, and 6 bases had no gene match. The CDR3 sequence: CASSPRTGWNTGELFF. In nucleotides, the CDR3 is TGTGCCAGCAGCCCCCGGACAGGGTGGAACACCGGGGAGCTGTTTTTT.

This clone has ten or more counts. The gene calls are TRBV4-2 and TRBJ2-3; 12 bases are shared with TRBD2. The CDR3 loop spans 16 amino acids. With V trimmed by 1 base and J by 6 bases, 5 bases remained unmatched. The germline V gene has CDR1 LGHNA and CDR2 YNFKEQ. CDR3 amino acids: CASSQGLAGGRDTQYF. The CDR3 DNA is TGTGCCAGCAGCCAAGGGCTAGCGGGAGGGAGGGATACGCAGTATTTT.

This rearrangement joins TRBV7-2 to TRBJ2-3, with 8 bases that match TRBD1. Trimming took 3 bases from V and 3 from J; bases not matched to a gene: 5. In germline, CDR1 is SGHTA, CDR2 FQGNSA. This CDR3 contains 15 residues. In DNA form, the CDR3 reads TGTGCCAGCAGCTTCCCGGGACAGGATACAGATACGCAGTATTTT. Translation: CASSFPGQDTDTQYF.

The CDR3, as DNA: TGTGCCAGTACCCTCGGCAGGGGCGAGGAGCTGTTTTTT. Protein: CASTLGRGEELFF. The chain couples TRBV19 to TRBJ2-2; the D gene is possibly TRBD1 (6 bases). This CDR3 region has 13 residues. Germline assignment: CDR1 LNHDA and CDR2 SQIVND (reference sequence). Trimming stripped 7 bases from V and 10 bases from J, with 16 bases between. The whole variable domain, remainder taken from reference TRBV19 and TRBJ2-2, is DGGITQSPKYLFRKEGQNVTLSCEQNLNHDAMYWYRQDPGQGLRLIYYSQIVNDFQKGDIAEGYSVSREKKESFPLTVTSAQKNPTAFYLCASTLGRGEELFFGEGSRLTVL.

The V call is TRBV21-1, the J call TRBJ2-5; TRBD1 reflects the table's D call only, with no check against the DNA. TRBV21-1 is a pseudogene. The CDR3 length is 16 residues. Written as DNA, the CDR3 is TGTGCCAGCAGCAAAGGGGGACAGACACATTGGAGGGCCCAGTACTTC. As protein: CASSKGGQTHWRAQYF.